This TCR beta chain was sequenced for a study of blood T cell repertoires in COVID-19. For the study at large: PBMCs, B-cell-depleted T cells, or T cells provided the cDNA or gDNA that made up the material.

In the study's own analysis: Amplification of reference gene primers provided the estimated nucleated cell counts. Clones were read by immunoSEQ multiplex PCR, and TCRdb kept only the in-frame ones, dropping some. From that table come the V and J calls and clone size; the DNA was used to work out D and trimming. The sample holds 130,000 or so clones, around 89% seen once. The TCR sequence derives from a man between 65 and 79 years old with active or convalescent COVID-19. Sample: peripheral blood.

The CDR3 loop is CATTTGVNTEAFF. For the CDR3, the DNA is TGCGCCACCACTACAGGGGTGAACACTGAAGCTTTCTTT. This chain connects TRBV5-1 to TRBJ1-1; TRBD1 matches 7 bases. The germline CDR1 and CDR2 sequences are SGHRS and YFSETQ. The junction had 5 bases not matched to a gene; V was cut back by 9 bases and J by 0 bases. The CDR3 sequence is 13 residues long.